This section outlines one T cell receptor (beta chain) sequence together with its context. The V and J ends lost 8 bases and 12 bases, in that order; junction bases with no gene match: 13. The germline V gene has CDR1 MNHNY and CDR2 SVGAGI (reference sequence). CDR3 size: 14 residues. This sample is part of a study of T cell changes during pregnancy in multiple sclerosis. Measured with immunoSEQ multiplex PCR; TCRdb has only the in-frame clones, and not every one. The repertoire consists of fewer than 35,000 clones, with 90% occurring once and the leading ten covering roughly 4.5%. This chain connects TRBV6-6 to TRBJ1-4; 9 nucleotides align to TRBD1. The clonotype comes from a female donor with multiple sclerosis, enrolled in a pregnancy study. The input for sequencing was CD8+ T cells from peripheral blood mononuclear cells, taken in the second trimester of pregnancy. CDR3 sequence reads: CASSDRGILVELFF. CDR3 coding DNA: TGTGCCAGCTCCGACAGGGGGATCTTAGTCGAACTGTTTTTT.